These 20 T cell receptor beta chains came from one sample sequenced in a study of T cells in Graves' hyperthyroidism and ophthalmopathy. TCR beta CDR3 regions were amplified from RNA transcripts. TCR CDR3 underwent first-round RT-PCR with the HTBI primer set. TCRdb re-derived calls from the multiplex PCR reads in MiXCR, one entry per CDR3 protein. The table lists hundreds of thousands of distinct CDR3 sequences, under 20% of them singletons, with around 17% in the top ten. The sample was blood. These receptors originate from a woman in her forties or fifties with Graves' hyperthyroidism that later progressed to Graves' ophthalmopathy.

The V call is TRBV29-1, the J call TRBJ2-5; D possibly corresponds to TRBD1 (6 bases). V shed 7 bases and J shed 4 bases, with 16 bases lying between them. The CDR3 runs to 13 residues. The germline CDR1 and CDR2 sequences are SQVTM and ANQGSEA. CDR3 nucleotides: TGCAGCGCTGACTGGACAGCAGCAGAGACCCAGTACTTC. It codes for CSADWTAAETQYF.

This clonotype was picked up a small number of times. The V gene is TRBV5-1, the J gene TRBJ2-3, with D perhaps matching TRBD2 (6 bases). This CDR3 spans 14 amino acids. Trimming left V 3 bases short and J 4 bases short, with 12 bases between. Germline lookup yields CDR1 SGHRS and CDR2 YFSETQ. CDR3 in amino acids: CASSSGERADTQYF. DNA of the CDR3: TGCGCCAGCAGCTCGGGGGAGCGGGCAGATACGCAGTATTTT.

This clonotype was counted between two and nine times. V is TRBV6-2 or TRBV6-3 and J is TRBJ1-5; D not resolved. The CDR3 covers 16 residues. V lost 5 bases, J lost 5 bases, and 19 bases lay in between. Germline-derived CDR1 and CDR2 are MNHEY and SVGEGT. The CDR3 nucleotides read TGTGCCAGCAGTCGAGGACTGCCGACCGTTGATCAGCCCCAGCATTTT. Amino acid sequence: CASSRGLPTVDQPQHF.

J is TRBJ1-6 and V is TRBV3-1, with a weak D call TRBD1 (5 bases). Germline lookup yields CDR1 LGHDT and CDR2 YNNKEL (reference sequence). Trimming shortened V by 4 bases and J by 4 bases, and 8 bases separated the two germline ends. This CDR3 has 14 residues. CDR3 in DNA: TGTGCCAGCAGCCCGGGACCTTATAATTCACCCCTCCACTTT. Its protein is CASSPGPYNSPLHF.

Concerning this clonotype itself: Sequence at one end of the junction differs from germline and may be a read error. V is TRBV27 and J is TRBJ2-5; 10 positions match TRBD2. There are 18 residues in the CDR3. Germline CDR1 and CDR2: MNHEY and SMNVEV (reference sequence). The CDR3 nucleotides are TGTGCCGGCAGTTTATCCCGAGGGGGCAGCGGGGGGGCTGAGACCCAGTACTTC. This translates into CAGSLSRGGSGGAETQYF.

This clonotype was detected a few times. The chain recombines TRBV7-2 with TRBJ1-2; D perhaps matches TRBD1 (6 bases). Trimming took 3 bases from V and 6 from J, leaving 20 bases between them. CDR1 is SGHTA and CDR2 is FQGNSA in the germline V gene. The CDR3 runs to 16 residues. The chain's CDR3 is CASSFAGGFSRDGYTF. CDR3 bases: TGTGCCAGCAGCTTTGCCGGGGGCTTTTCTCGTGATGGCTACACCTTC.

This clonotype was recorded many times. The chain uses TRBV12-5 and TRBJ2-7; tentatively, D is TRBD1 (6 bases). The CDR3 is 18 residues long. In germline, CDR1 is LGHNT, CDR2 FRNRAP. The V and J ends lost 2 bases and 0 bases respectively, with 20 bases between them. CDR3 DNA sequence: TGTGCTAGTGGTTTGCCCCTCGGCAGGGGAACCTCCTCCTACGAGCAGTACTTC. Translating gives CASGLPLGRGTSSYEQYF.

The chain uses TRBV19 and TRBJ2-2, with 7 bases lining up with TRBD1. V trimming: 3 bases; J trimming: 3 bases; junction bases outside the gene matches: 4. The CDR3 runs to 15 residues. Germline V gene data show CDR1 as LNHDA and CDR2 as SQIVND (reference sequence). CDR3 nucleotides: TGTGCCAGTAGTATCCAAGGGGGCCACACCGGGGAGCTGTTTTTT. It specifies CASSIQGGHTGELFF.

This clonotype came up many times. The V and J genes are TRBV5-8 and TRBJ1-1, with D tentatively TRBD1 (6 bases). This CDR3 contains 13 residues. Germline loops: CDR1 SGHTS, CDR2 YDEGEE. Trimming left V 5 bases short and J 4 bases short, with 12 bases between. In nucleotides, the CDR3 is TGTGCCAGCAGTCTCTACAGGGCCACTGAAGCTTTCTTT. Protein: CASSLYRATEAFF.

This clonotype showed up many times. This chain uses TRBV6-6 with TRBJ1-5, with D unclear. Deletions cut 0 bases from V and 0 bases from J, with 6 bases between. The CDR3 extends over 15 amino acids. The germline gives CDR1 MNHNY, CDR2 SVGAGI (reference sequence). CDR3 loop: CASSYSKYSNQPQHF. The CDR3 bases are TGTGCCAGCAGTTACTCTAAGTATAGCAATCAGCCCCAGCATTTT.

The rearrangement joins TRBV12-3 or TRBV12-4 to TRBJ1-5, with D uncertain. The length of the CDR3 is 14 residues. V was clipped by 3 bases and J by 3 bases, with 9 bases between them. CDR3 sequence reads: CASSLPGVNQPQHF. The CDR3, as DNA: TGTGCCAGCAGTTTGCCAGGAGTCAATCAGCCCCAGCATTTT.

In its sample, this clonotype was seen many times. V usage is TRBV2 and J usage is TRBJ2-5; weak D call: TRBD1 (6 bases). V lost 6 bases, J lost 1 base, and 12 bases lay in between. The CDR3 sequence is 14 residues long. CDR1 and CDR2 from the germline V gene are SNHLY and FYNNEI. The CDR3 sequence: CASRGRDIQETQYF. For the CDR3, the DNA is TGTGCCAGCAGGGGCCGGGACATCCAAGAGACCCAGTACTTC.

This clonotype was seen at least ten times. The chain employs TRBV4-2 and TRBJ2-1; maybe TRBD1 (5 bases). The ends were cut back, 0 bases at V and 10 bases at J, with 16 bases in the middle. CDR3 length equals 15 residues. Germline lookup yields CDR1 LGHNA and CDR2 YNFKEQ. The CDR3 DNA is TGTGCCAGCAGCCAAGAGTCCGGCAGGGTGTCGGAGCAGTTCTTC. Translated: CASSQESGRVSEQFF.

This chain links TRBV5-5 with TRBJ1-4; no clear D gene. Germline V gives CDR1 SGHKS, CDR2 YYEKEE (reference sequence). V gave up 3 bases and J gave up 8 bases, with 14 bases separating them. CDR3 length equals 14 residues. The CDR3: CASSWTRREEKLFF. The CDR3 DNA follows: TGTGCCAGCAGCTGGACCCGGCGGGAAGAAAAACTGTTTTTT. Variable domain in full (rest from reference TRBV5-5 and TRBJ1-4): DAGVTQSPTHLIKTRGQQVTLRCSPISGHKSVSWYQQVLGQGPQFIFQYYEKEERGRGNFPDRFSARQFPNYSSELNVNALLLGDSALYLCASSWTRREEKLFFGSGTQLSVL.

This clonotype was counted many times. The CDR3 region is CASSLGRAMTNEKLFF. Written as DNA, the CDR3 is TGTGCCAGCAGTTTGGGCAGGGCTATGACTAATGAAAAACTGTTTTTT. This chain links TRBV12-3 or TRBV12-4 with TRBJ1-4; a possible D gene is TRBD1 (5 bases). V was trimmed by 3 bases and J by 2 bases, leaving 13 bases between them. The CDR3 contains 16 residues.

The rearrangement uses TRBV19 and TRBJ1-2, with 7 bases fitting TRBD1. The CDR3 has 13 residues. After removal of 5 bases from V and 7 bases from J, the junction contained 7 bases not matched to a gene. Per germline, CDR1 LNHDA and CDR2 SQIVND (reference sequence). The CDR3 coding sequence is TGTGCCAGTAGTGCCGACAGGGAGGTTGGCTACACCTTC. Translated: CASSADREVGYTF.

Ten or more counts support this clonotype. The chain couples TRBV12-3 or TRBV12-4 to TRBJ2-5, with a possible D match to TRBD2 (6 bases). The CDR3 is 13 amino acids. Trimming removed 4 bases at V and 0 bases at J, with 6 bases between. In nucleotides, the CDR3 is TGTGCCAGCAGTTGGGACTACCAAGAGACCCAGTACTTC. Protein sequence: CASSWDYQETQYF.

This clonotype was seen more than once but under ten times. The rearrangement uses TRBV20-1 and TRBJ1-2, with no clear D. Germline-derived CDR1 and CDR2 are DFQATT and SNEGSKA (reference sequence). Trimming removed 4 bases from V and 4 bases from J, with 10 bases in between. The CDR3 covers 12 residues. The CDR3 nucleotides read TGCAGTGCTAACCGGGAGCTCTATGGCTACACCTTC. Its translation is CSANRELYGYTF.

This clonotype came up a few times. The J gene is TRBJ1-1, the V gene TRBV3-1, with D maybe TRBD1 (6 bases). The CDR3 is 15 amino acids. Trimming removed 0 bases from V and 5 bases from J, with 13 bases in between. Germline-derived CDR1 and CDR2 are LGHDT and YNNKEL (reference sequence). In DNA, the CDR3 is TGTGCCAGCAGCCAAGAGGGGACATGGAGGACTGAAGCTTTCTTT. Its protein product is CASSQEGTWRTEAFF.

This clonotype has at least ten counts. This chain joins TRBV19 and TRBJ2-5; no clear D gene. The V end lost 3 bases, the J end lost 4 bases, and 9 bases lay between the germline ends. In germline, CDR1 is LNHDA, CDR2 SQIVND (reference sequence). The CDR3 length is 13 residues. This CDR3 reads CASSIQDGETQYF. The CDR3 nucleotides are TGTGCCAGTAGTATCCAGGACGGAGAGACCCAGTACTTC.